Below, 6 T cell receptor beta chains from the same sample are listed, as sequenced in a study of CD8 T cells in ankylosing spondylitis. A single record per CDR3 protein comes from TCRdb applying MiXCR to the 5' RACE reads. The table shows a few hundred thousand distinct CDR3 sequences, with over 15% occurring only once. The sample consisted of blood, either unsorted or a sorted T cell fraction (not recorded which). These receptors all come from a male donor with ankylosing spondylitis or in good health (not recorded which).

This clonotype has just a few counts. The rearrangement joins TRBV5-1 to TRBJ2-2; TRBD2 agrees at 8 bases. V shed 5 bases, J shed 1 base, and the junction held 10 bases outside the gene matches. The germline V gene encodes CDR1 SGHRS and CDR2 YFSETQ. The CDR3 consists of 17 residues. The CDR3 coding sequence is TGCGCCAGCAGGTTGCTAGGGACTAGACTGAACACCGGGGAGCTGTTTTTT. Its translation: CASRLLGTRLNTGELFF. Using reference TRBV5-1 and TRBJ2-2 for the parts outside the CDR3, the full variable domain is KAGVTQTPRYLIKTRGQQVTLSCSPISGHRSVSWYQQTPGQGLQFLFEYFSETQRNKGNFPGRFSGRQFSNSRSEMNVSTLELGDSALYLCASRLLGTRLNTGELFFGEGSRLTVL.

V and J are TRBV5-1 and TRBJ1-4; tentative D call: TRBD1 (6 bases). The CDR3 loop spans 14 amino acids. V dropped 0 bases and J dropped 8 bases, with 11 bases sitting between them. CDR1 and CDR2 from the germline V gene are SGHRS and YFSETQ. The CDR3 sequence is CASSLEGVGEKLFF. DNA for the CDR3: TGCGCCAGCAGCTTGGAGGGGGTCGGAGAAAAACTGTTTTTT.

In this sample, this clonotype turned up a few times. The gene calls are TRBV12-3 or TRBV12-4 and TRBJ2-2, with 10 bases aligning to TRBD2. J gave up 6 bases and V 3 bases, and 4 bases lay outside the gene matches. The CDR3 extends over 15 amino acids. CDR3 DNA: TGTGCCAGCAGTTTTCGGACTAGCGGTTCCGGGGAGCTGTTTTTT. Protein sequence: CASSFRTSGSGELFF.

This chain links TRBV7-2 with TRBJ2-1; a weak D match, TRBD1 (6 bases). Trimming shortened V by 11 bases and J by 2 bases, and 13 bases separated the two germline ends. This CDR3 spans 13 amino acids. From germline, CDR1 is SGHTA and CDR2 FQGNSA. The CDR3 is CASGTTPYNEQFF. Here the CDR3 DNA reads TGTGCCTCAGGGACAACTCCCTACAATGAGCAGTTCTTC.

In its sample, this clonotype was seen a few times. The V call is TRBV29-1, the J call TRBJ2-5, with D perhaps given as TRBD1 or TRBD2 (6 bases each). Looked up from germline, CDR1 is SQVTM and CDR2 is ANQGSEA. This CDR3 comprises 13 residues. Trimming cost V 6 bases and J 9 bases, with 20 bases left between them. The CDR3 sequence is CSVKGGTGKAQYF. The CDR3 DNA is TGCAGCGTGAAGGGGGGTACAGGGAAGGCCCAGTACTTC.

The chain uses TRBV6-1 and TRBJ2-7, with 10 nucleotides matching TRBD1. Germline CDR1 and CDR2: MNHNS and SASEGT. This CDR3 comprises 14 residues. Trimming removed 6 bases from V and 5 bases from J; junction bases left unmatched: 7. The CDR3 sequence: CASRIRDRGDEQYV. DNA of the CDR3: TGTGCCAGCAGAATCCGGGACAGGGGCGACGAGCAGTACGTC.